This T cell receptor (beta chain) emerged from a study of CD8+CD57+ T cells in acquired aplastic anemia listed by TCRdb under 2018. About the investigation overall: On average, sorted CD4+ and CD8+ cells yielded roughly 3.4 ug of extracted DNA, with a range of roughly 0.18 to 30 ug. CD8+CD57+ expansion was defined as frequency above the mean frequency observed in healthy subjects.

Comment on this clonotype: Its antigen is not yet known. No qualities accompany the bases; no much larger clone lies one base away.

From the cysteine through the phenylalanine, the CDR3 covers 15 amino acids. The entry retains the CDR3 DNA only, 45 bases that are in frame from base 1. According to the germline V gene, CDR1 reads KGHDR and CDR2 reads SFDVKD. The germline ends are 9 bases apart after V is trimmed by 4 bases and J by 0 bases. Genomic DNA served as template for TCR beta VDJ combination and CDR3 sequence profiling. TCR repertoire sequencing was run on an Illumina HiSeq 2000. Under the source paper's analysis protocol: Repertoires were assessed using TRBV/TRBJ rearrangement plots, CDR3 size and DJ length profiles, and Simpson's diversity index. The immunodominant clone was defined as the most abundant DNA sequence in deep sequencing data. CDR3 amino acid sequences were checked for sharing between subjects and were compared against published repertoires and the VDJdb database. TCRdb itself trimmed the public reads at Q25 with fastp, ran MiXCR and retained productive beta chains. Identical CDR3 protein sequences are pooled into one entry, listed with their most common genes and DNA. The V and J calls come from TCRdb's annotation, not from the publication. This sample is represented by 150,000 to 200,000 distinct CDR3 sequences; 40% to 55% of them were singletons. Together, the top ten hold over 7.5% of the sample.

Results and caveats for the whole study, not just this receptor: Roughly 31 CD8+ CDR3 sequences were shared between patients and controls but appeared highly expressed in patients and within their immunodominant clones. Between patients and healthy controls, no significant difference in CD8+ Simpson's diversity was found (P=0.060).

Flow cytometry had shown CD8+CD57+ cell expansion in the patients selected for sequencing. Severe acquired aplastic anemia was diagnosed in all patients according to International Study of Aplastic Anemia and Agranulocytosis and Camitta criteria. Patients had received no therapy at the time of blood sampling. The study deep-sequenced TCR repertoires of sorted CD4+ and CD8+ blood T cells from severe aplastic anemia patients and healthy subjects. Patients were enrolled under clinicaltrials.gov protocols 00001620, 01623167, 00001397, 00071045, 00081523 and 00961064 in the USA. Ficoll-Paque density gradient centrifugation was used to isolate peripheral blood mononuclear cells. Before DNA was extracted, CD4+ and CD8+ T cells were sorted using either FACS or magnetic beads.

Recombination connected TRBV24-1 to TRBJ1-5; the D gene identity is not certain. Sequencing was done on a sample of sorted CD4+, CD8+, or CD8+CD57+ T cells (not recorded which) from PBMCs. This clonotype originated in a human donor with aplastic anemia. In nucleotides, the sequence is TGTGCCACCAGTGAAAGGCGTAATAGCAATCAGCCCCAGCATTTT. Translated, it gives CATSERRNSNQPQHF.